The entry that follows covers one T cell receptor beta chain sequence. The antigen remains unidentified. This entry belongs to a study of T cell repertoires in cytomegalovirus infection. Study-wide context: The authors used CMV epitopes that were HLA-C-restricted (recently identified) and HLA-B-restricted (well studied). CMV infection plus the matching HLA type was flagged by public TCR beta signatures. Study conclusions and caveats: The response measured ex vivo was dominated by TCR beta clonotypes (HLA-C-restricted and CMV-specific).

CDR1 is SGDLS and CDR2 is YYNGEE in the germline V gene. This CDR3 is 19 amino acids long. V gave up 3 bases and J gave up 0 bases, with 19 bases separating them. TCRdb analysed the reads with MiXCR anew, one entry per CDR3 protein. Among about 920,000 distinct CDR3 sequences listed, about a third were seen once. The sequencing used cultured CD8+ T cells from PBMCs, collected from culture after CMV antigen stimulation. The chain carries TRBV9 and TRBJ1-6, with D possibly matching TRBD1 (6 bases). This sequence was found in a human donor in good health (CMV status not recorded). Some clones in this sample may be carry-over from other donors' samples. CDR3 DNA sequence: TGTGCCAGCAGCGCGGGGGGCCGAGATAGGAGCTCCTATAATTCACCCCTCCACTTT. It translates to CASSAGGRDRSSYNSPLHF.